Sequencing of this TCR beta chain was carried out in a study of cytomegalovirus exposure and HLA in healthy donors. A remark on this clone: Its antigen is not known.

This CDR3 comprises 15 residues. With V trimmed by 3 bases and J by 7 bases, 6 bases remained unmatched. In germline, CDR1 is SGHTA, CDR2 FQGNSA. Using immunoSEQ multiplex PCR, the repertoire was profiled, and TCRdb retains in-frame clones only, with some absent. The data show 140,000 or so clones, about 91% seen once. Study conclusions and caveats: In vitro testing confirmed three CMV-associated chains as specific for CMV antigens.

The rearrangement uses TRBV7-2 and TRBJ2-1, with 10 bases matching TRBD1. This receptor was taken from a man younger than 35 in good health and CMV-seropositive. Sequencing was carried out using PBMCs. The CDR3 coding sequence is TGTGCCAGCAGCTTCCGGGACAGGGGTTGGAATGAGCAGTTCTTC. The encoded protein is CASSFRDRGWNEQFF. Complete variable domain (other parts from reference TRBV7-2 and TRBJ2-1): GAGVSQSPSNKVTEKGKDVELRCDPISGHTALYWYRQSLGQGLEFLIYFQGNSAPDKSGLPSDRFSAERTGGSVSTLTIQRTQQEDSAVYLCASSFRDRGWNEQFFGPGTRLTVL.